The present T cell receptor (beta chain) was sequenced within a study of blood T cells in healthy people across ages. General study results and limits: In the absence of known donor CMV status, changes in expanded clonotypes were possibly confounded.

PCR was performed a second time for roughly 6 to 12 cycles using a sample-barcoded 5' primer and a J-beta primer mix. Through a template-switch adaptor with 12 random nucleotides, each cDNA molecule received a tag. MiXCR, applied by TCRdb to the 5' RACE reads, yields one record per CDR3 protein. Here the sample spans roughly 1,500,000 distinct CDR3 sequences, roughly 30% being singletons. The germline V gene has CDR1 MGHRA and CDR2 YSYEKL. The CDR3 is made up of 15 amino acids. V was clipped by 1 base and J by 11 bases, with 19 bases between them. This clonotype occurred many times. The antigen remains unidentified.

Sample: blood. V and J are TRBV4-1 and TRBJ2-3; D is possibly TRBD2 (6 bases). This receptor was obtained from a woman in her twenties or thirties in good health. The CDR3 DNA reads as TGCGCCAGCAGCCAAGGCCCGGGGAGGTTCCCGAGGCAGTATTTT. Its translation: CASSQGPGRFPRQYF.